The TCR beta chain described here comes from a study of blood T cell repertoires in COVID-19. The overall study: Samples came from the United States, Italy and Spain, spanning acute and convalescent COVID-19.

V gave up 6 bases and J gave up 7 bases, with 18 bases separating them. Germline V CDR1 and CDR2: MNHEY, SVGAGI. The CDR3 is made up of 15 amino acids. The sample holds one count of this clone. Seattle enrolled patients during active infection and tracked them longitudinally. Original handling: Cell counts per sample came from amplifying reference gene primers. The data were produced by immunoSEQ multiplex PCR, yet TCRdb's version contains in-frame clones alone and is incomplete. For V, J and clone size, that table is used; D and trimming come from the DNA. The table lists tens of thousands of clones, about 74% of them singletons.

The chain is built from TRBV6-5 and TRBJ1-4; tentatively, D is TRBD1 (5 bases). The source material was peripheral blood. The sequence was collected from a man in his 70s with COVID-19, enrolled during active disease. This CDR3 reads CASRGVGRDGEKLFF. The CDR3 nucleotides are TGTGCCAGCAGGGGGGTGGGGAGGGACGGTGAAAAACTGTTTTTT.